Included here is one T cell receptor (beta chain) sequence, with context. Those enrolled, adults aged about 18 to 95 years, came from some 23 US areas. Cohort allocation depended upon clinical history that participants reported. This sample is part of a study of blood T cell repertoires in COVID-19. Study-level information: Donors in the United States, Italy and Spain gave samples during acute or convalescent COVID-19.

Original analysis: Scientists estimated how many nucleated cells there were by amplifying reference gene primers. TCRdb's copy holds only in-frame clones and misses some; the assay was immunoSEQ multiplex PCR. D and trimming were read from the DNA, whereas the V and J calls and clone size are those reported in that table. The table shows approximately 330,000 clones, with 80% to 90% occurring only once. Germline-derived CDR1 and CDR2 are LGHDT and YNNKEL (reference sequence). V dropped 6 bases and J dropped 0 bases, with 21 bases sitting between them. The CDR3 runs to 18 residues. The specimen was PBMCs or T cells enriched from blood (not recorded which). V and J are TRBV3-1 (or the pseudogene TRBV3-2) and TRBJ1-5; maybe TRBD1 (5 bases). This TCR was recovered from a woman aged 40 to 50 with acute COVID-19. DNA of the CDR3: TGTGCCAGCAGAAAGGTCGGGAGGGACTCCCCTAGCAATCAGCCCCAGCATTTT. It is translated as CASRKVGRDSPSNQPQHF.